This entry lists 17 T cell receptor beta chains sequenced from one sample in a study of human T cells and chemical hapten exposure (dated by TCRdb to the early 2020s). The library was built by means of RACE. Instrument on record: NextSeq 500. Through fastp at Q25 and MiXCR, TCRdb rebuilt clones from the public reads, retaining in-frame beta chains. Rows are combined by CDR3 protein, so each entry shows the most common genes and DNA. This sample has tens of thousands of distinct CDR3 sequences in its table, and approximately 9.3% of those were observed once. Of the sample, less than 15% is held by the ten largest clones. The time point label corresponds to: patch test 1, 2 weeks after DPC sensitization. Explained via the paper, the treatment or condition label denotes: therapeutic diphenylcyclopropenone sensitization with weekly scalp DPC. Sequenced material: whole blood, taken in connection with sensitization to the hapten diphenylcyclopropenone (DPC). The receptors come from a woman in her thirties or forties with alopecia areata. Some clones in this sample may be carry-over from other donors' samples.

This clonotype was found many times. V and J are TRBV6-5 and TRBJ2-1; TRBD1 matches 9 bases. Trimming cost V 5 bases and J 5 bases; bases outside gene matches: 4. Germline CDR1 MNHEY, CDR2 SVGAGI. CDR3 length equals 14 residues. CDR3 in DNA: TGTGCCAGCAGTCGGCGGACAGGGGACAATGAGCAGTTCTTC. Translated, it gives CASSRRTGDNEQFF.

Ten or more counts support this clonotype. The chain links TRBV4-1 to TRBJ2-7, with 12 bases lining up with TRBD1. This CDR3 has 16 amino acids. The V gene's germline CDR1 is MGHRA and CDR2 YSYEKL. With 1 base clipped from V and 9 bases from J, the junction kept 10 bases outside the gene matches. CDR3 nucleotide sequence: TGCGCCAGCAGCCAAGTGGAGTGGGACAGGGGGCGTAGGCAGTACTTC. It yields the protein CASSQVEWDRGRRQYF.

The chain carries TRBV5-5 and TRBJ2-7; TRBD1 matches at 8 bases. Germline lookup yields CDR1 SGHKS and CDR2 YYEKEE (reference sequence). This CDR3 comprises 15 residues. With V trimmed by 3 bases and J by 4 bases, 9 bases remained unmatched. CDR3 residues: CASSSRQGAQYEQYF. The CDR3, as DNA: TGTGCCAGCAGCTCTAGGCAGGGGGCGCAGTACGAGCAGTACTTC.

The CDR3 sequence: CSVQGHKNIQYF. The DNA for the CDR3 is TGCAGTGTCCAGGGTCACAAAAACATTCAGTACTTC. The chain couples TRBV20-1 to TRBJ2-4; D is possibly TRBD1 (5 bases). The V gene's germline CDR1 is DFQATT and CDR2 SNEGSKA (reference sequence). The ends were cut back, 7 bases at V and 3 bases at J, with 10 bases in the middle. This CDR3 is 12 amino acids long.

This clonotype was detected only a few times. The chain recombines TRBV2 with TRBJ2-1; 12 nucleotides match TRBD2. Germline assignment: CDR1 SNHLY and CDR2 FYNNEI. Trimming cost V 0 bases and J 9 bases; bases outside gene matches: 9. The CDR3 extends over 17 amino acids. The chain's CDR3 is CASSEARLAGGQVEQFF. The DNA for the CDR3 is TGTGCCAGCAGTGAAGCGCGGCTAGCGGGGGGGCAGGTTGAGCAGTTCTTC. Full variable domain (missing parts from reference TRBV2 and TRBJ2-1): EPEVTQTPSHQVTQMGQEVILRCVPISNHLYFYWYRQILGQKVEFLVSFYNNEISEKSEIFDDQFSVERPDGSNFTLKIRSTKLEDSAMYFCASSEARLAGGQVEQFFGPGTRLTVL.

The sample holds many counts of this clonotype. The chain employs TRBV11-1 and TRBJ2-7, with D unresolved. The CDR3 is made up of 13 amino acids. The V gene lost 4 bases and the J gene lost 3 bases, with 10 bases spanning the gap. The germline gives CDR1 SGHAT, CDR2 FQDESV (reference sequence). The CDR3, as DNA: TGTGCCAGCAGCTCCCGGAGAGGCTACGAGCAGTACTTC. This sequence encodes CASSSRRGYEQYF.

The chain links TRBV12-3 or TRBV12-4 to TRBJ2-3, with no clear D. V dropped 6 bases and J dropped 10 bases, with 14 bases sitting between them. This CDR3 has 12 residues. The CDR3 reads CASRLGFVAQYF. The CDR3 DNA follows: TGTGCCAGCAGGTTGGGATTTGTGGCGCAGTATTTT.

The CDR3 region has the DNA TGCAGTGCTAGAGATTTCAGGGGACAGGTCCGGGCGGGCTACACCTTC. This gives the protein CSARDFRGQVRAGYTF. The V and J genes are TRBV20-1 and TRBJ1-2; TRBD1 matches at 8 bases. The CDR3 contains 16 residues. CDR1 is DFQATT, CDR2 SNEGSKA, per germline (reference sequence). The junction had 14 bases not matched to a gene; V was cut back by 0 bases and J by 8 bases.

The sample holds a few counts of this clonotype. The chain employs TRBV4-1 and TRBJ1-3, with D unresolved. Germline values: CDR1 MGHRA, CDR2 YSYEKL. The CDR3 consists of 16 residues. V was shortened by 0 bases and J by 4 bases, with 13 bases between the two germline ends. CDR3 in amino acids: CASSQDVQEAGNTIYF. The CDR3 DNA sequence: TGCGCCAGCAGCCAAGATGTGCAGGAAGCCGGAAACACCATATATTTT.

This clonotype was observed a handful of times. This chain uses TRBV20-1 with TRBJ2-1; 11 bases match TRBD2. Germline V gene lookup returns CDR1 DFQATT and CDR2 SNEGSKA (reference sequence). Trimming cost V 1 base and J 4 bases; bases outside gene matches: 0. The CDR3 spans 14 residues. The CDR3 DNA sequence: TGCAGTGCTAGAGGGACTAGCGGGTACAATGAGCAGTTCTTC. It codes for CSARGTSGYNEQFF.

As to this clonotype: This could be a read error, since a much larger clone is one nucleotide away. The V call is TRBV4-1, the J call TRBJ1-2; TRBD1 matches at 9 bases. The junction had 13 bases not matched to a gene; V was cut back by 0 bases and J by 8 bases. The length of the CDR3 is 17 residues. The V gene's germline CDR1 is MGHRA and CDR2 YSYEKL. The CDR3 bases are TGCGCCAGCAGCCAAGACGAAGCAACCGGGACAGGGAGAGGCTACACCTTC. As protein: CASSQDEATGTGRGYTF.

Many counts were recorded for this clonotype. CDR3 region: CASSYGGTNTEAFF. The CDR3 coding sequence is TGTGCCAGCAGTTACGGGGGTACGAACACTGAAGCTTTCTTT. The rearrangement links TRBV6-2 or TRBV6-3 to TRBJ1-1; tentatively, D is TRBD1 (5 bases). V was clipped by 2 bases and J by 1 base, with 8 bases between them. The CDR3 spans 14 residues. Germline CDR1 reads MNHEY; CDR2 reads SVGEGT.

The chain is built from TRBV2 and TRBJ1-3, with D perhaps TRBD1 (5 bases). Germline values: CDR1 SNHLY, CDR2 FYNNEI. Trimming left V 11 bases short and J 2 bases short, with 13 bases between. This CDR3 has 13 amino acids. The CDR3 nucleotides read TGTGCCTTGGCAGGGCGCGCTGGAAACACCATATATTTT. Protein: CALAGRAGNTIYF.

This clonotype occurred many times. The chain joins TRBV11-1 to TRBJ1-6; 7 nucleotides match TRBD1. Trimming removed 5 bases from V and 9 bases from J; junction bases left unmatched: 10. The germline V gene encodes CDR1 SGHAT and CDR2 FQDESV (reference sequence). The CDR3 is 15 amino acids. The DNA for the CDR3 is TGTGCCAGCAGCCTCGCCAGACAGGGACTTTCACCCCTCCACTTT. Its translation: CASSLARQGLSPLHF.

This clonotype was seen repeatedly, ten times or more. This chain uses TRBV14 with TRBJ1-2; TRBD1 matches at 9 bases. CDR1 SGHDN and CDR2 FVKESK come from the germline V gene. Germline trimming cut 9 bases from V and 1 base from J; bases unmatched to any gene: 18. There are 18 residues in the CDR3. CDR3: CARDRDRARTTYNYGYTF. CDR3 sequence (DNA): TGTGCCAGGGACCGGGACAGGGCACGAACCACCTATAACTATGGCTACACCTTC.

This clonotype was observed many times. J is TRBJ1-4 and V is TRBV2; D gene unclear. V lost 3 bases and J lost 0, with 8 bases in between. The germline gives CDR1 SNHLY, CDR2 FYNNEI. This CDR3 is built from 15 residues. The chain's CDR3 is CASSEVLATNEKLFF. CDR3 coding DNA: TGTGCCAGCAGTGAGGTACTTGCAACTAATGAAAAACTGTTTTTT.

The chain recombines TRBV9 with TRBJ2-1, with unresolved D. Looked up from germline, CDR1 is SGDLS and CDR2 is YYNGEE. Trimming left V 3 bases short and J 2 bases short, with 15 bases between. The CDR3 runs to 16 residues. The CDR3 loop reads CASSAPYLGPYNEQFF. The CDR3 DNA follows: TGTGCCAGCAGCGCCCCCTACTTGGGCCCCTACAATGAGCAGTTCTTC.